This entry lists 27 T cell receptor beta chains sequenced from one sample in a study of cytomegalovirus exposure and HLA in healthy donors. The PCR used 60 Vbeta and 13 Jbeta primers. Clones were read by immunoSEQ multiplex PCR, and TCRdb kept only the in-frame ones, dropping some. The repertoire has about 190,000 clones, more than 80% of them found once; the top ten carry under 0.85%. Sequenced input: PBMCs. The receptor set was obtained from a boy between 10 and 17 years old in good health and CMV-seronegative.

The chain recombines TRBV7-9 with TRBJ2-5, with 10 nucleotides matching TRBD2. V lost 3 bases to trimming and J lost 2 bases; unmatched junction nucleotides: 6. The CDR3 loop spans 16 amino acids. Germline V gives CDR1 SEHNR, CDR2 FQNEAQ (reference sequence). CDR3: CASSFSTAGGQETQYF. The CDR3 region has the DNA TGTGCCAGCAGCTTCAGTACAGCGGGGGGGCAAGAGACCCAGTACTTC.

This chain uses TRBV30 with TRBJ1-1, with D possibly matching TRBD1 (6 bases). Germline assignment: CDR1 GTSNPN and CDR2 SVGIG (reference sequence). V lost 0 bases to trimming and J lost 4 bases, with 12 bases between them. The CDR3 loop spans 14 amino acids. CDR3 DNA sequence: TGTGCCTGGAGTGTAGCAGGGGTTAGCACTGAAGCTTTCTTT. Its translation: CAWSVAGVSTEAFF.

This clone has just a few counts. This chain joins TRBV11-3 and TRBJ2-1, with 8 bases aligning to TRBD1. Germline V gene data show CDR1 as SGHNT and CDR2 as YENEEA. The CDR3 totals 15 residues. J lost 9 bases, V lost 4 bases, and 11 bases had no gene match. The CDR3 nucleotides read TGTGCCAGCAGCTCCCGTCAGGGGGCTCAGGGTGAGCAGTTCTTC. It encodes CASSSRQGAQGEQFF.

There are a few counts of this clone. V usage is TRBV4-1 and J usage is TRBJ1-5; TRBD1 is a possible D gene (5 bases). CDR1 is MGHRA, CDR2 YSYEKL, per germline. Between the trimmed V and J ends, which lost 2 bases and 2 bases, there was a span of 10 bases. The CDR3 totals 15 residues. The CDR3 protein is CASSQTGGGNQPQHF. The CDR3 bases are TGCGCCAGCAGCCAAACCGGGGGAGGCAATCAGCCCCAGCATTTT.

This clone was detected once. This chain connects TRBV5-4 to TRBJ1-4, with D perhaps matching TRBD1 (5 bases). Trimming stripped 4 bases from V and 6 bases from J, with 16 bases between. CDR3 length: 15 amino acids. Germline V gene lookup returns CDR1 SGHNT and CDR2 YYREEE (reference sequence). CDR3 in DNA: TGTGCCAGCAGCCCGGACGGCAGGGCGTATGAAAAACTGTTTTTT. Translated: CASSPDGRAYEKLFF.

This chain uses TRBV9 with TRBJ2-5; maybe TRBD1 (6 bases). The DNA end is more similar to TRBJ2-7, so the J call may be wrong. CDR1 is SGDLS and CDR2 is YYNGEE in the germline V gene. This CDR3 contains 14 residues. CDR3 in amino acids: CASSGSPGAHEQYF. In DNA form, the CDR3 reads TGTGCCAGCAGCGGCAGCCCAGGGGCCCACGAGCAGTACTTC.

As DNA, the CDR3 is TGTGCCAGCAGTGAAGGGGGCAGGGGGCGTAACACCGGGGAGCTGTTTTTT. This sequence encodes CASSEGGRGRNTGELFF. The chain joins TRBV6-1 to TRBJ2-2; 8 bases line up with TRBD1. Germline CDR1 MNHNS, CDR2 SASEGT. Trimming removed 1 base from V and 2 bases from J; junction bases left unmatched: 6. CDR3 length: 17 amino acids.

This clone was seen more than once but under ten times. This sequence joins TRBV28 and TRBJ1-2, with 9 bases aligning to TRBD1. This CDR3 is 15 amino acids long. The germline gives CDR1 MDHEN, CDR2 SYDVKM. V shed 4 bases and J 2 bases; nucleotides not matched to a gene: 5. The CDR3 reads CASSSRTGVNYGYTF. The CDR3 coding sequence is TGTGCCAGCAGTTCCAGGACAGGGGTAAACTATGGCTACACCTTC.

The chain carries TRBV21-1 and TRBJ1-2. TRBV21-1 counts as a pseudogene. This CDR3 is built from 17 residues. Written as DNA, the CDR3 is TGTGCCAGCAGCAAAGCGGGGGGGGTAGGAGCTAACTATGGCTACACCTTC. It translates to CASSKAGGVGANYGYTF.

This rearrangement joins TRBV30 to TRBJ2-3, with TRBD1 as a possible D gene (6 bases). With 3 bases removed from V and 0 bases from J, the gap between germline ends came to 19 bases. This CDR3 has 17 residues. Germline CDR1 and CDR2: GTSNPN and SVGIG (reference sequence). The CDR3 DNA reads TGTGCCTGGAGCACCAAGGGGGAGTCGGCTAGCACAGATACGCAGTATTTT. Its protein product is CAWSTKGESASTDTQYF.

The chain links TRBV6-5 to TRBJ1-5; the match to TRBD1 covers 7 bases. The germline V gene encodes CDR1 MNHEY and CDR2 SVGAGI. This CDR3 has 14 amino acids. With V trimmed by 6 bases and J by 2 bases, 4 bases remained unmatched. CDR3 coding DNA: TGTGCCAGCAGCCGACAGGGTGGCAATCAGCCCCAGCATTTT. This codes for CASSRQGGNQPQHF.

The rearrangement uses TRBV5-6 and TRBJ1-2; TRBD1 matches at 9 bases. The ends lost 0 bases at V and 7 bases at J; junction bases unmatched: 7. The CDR3 sequence is 15 residues long. Looked up from germline, CDR1 is SGHDT and CDR2 is YYEEEE. CDR3 sequence reads: CASSLGDREVGGYTF. CDR3 sequence (DNA): TGTGCCAGCAGCTTGGGGGACAGGGAGGTTGGTGGCTACACCTTC.

The rearrangement joins TRBV19 to TRBJ1-1; D is perhaps TRBD1 (6 bases). Germline loops: CDR1 LNHDA, CDR2 SQIVND (reference sequence). Trimming stripped 8 bases from V and 10 bases from J, with 11 bases between. The CDR3 is 10 amino acids. The chain's CDR3 is CASGDTRAFF. In nucleotides, the CDR3 is TGTGCCAGTGGGGACACGAGAGCTTTCTTT. The full variable domain, its missing parts supplied by reference TRBV19 and TRBJ1-1, is DGGITQSPKYLFRKEGQNVTLSCEQNLNHDAMYWYRQDPGQGLRLIYYSQIVNDFQKGDIAEGYSVSREKKESFPLTVTSAQKNPTAFYLCASGDTRAFFGQGTRLTVV.

The chain has TRBV7-2 and TRBJ2-1; D is uncertain. Trimming pared 1 base from V and 8 bases from J, leaving 6 bases between. This CDR3 is 12 amino acids long. Germline V CDR1 and CDR2: SGHTA, FQGNSA. The CDR3 sequence is CASSLEAHEQFF. The CDR3 region has the DNA TGTGCCAGCAGCTTAGAAGCTCATGAGCAGTTCTTC.

This chain joins TRBV30 and TRBJ1-2; the match to TRBD1 covers 8 bases. V lost 5 bases to trimming and J lost 6 bases; unmatched junction nucleotides: 11. The CDR3 contains 14 residues. Germline V gives CDR1 GTSNPN, CDR2 SVGIG (reference sequence). DNA for the CDR3: TGTGCCTGGGGGCCCATAGGGACAGGCAATGGCTACACCTTC. This translates into CAWGPIGTGNGYTF. Variable domain in full (rest from reference TRBV30 and TRBJ1-2): SQTIHQWPATLVQPVGSPLSLECTVEGTSNPNLYWYRQAAGRGLQLLFYSVGIGQISSEVPQNLSASRPQDRQFILSSKKLLLSDSGFYLCAWGPIGTGNGYTFGSGTRLTVV.

V usage is TRBV10-3 and J usage is TRBJ2-1; the match to TRBD2 covers 10 bases. The J segment lost 9 bases and the V segment lost 6 bases, leaving 14 bases of the junction unmatched. CDR1 is ENHRY, CDR2 SYGVKD, per germline. The CDR3 loop spans 16 amino acids. The CDR3 region is CAISILAGLQGAEQFF. The CDR3, as DNA: TGTGCCATCAGCATACTAGCGGGACTTCAAGGTGCTGAGCAGTTCTTC.

The chain carries TRBV7-2 and TRBJ2-5; 8 bases match TRBD2. The CDR3 spans 16 residues. V was pared by 5 bases and J by 3 bases, with 11 bases of the junction left unmatched. The germline V gene has CDR1 SGHTA and CDR2 FQGNSA. This CDR3 is CASSRWPGLGKETQYF. The CDR3 bases are TGTGCCAGCAGCCGGTGGCCGGGACTAGGGAAAGAGACCCAGTACTTC.

This chain joins TRBV6-6 and TRBJ1-3; TRBD1 is a possible D gene (5 bases). This CDR3 is built from 14 residues. The germline V and J ends were trimmed by 2 bases and 3 bases, with 8 bases remaining between them. In germline, CDR1 is MNHNY, CDR2 SVGAGI (reference sequence). Here the CDR3 reads CASSYRGGGNTIYF. The CDR3 nucleotides read TGTGCCAGCAGTTACAGGGGTGGTGGAAACACCATATATTTT.

Worth noting for this clone: The junction differs from germline at one of its ends, possibly a read error. The chain joins TRBV7-7 to TRBJ2-1; 8 bases map to TRBD2. This CDR3 is 15 amino acids long. Germline loops: CDR1 SSHAT, CDR2 FNYEAQ (reference sequence). The chain's CDR3 is CASSLGGAGEDEQFF. CDR3 DNA sequence: TGTGCTAGCAGCCTGGGGGGAGCGGGAGAGGATGAGCAGTTCTTC. The full variable domain, with the rest looked up from reference TRBV7-7 and TRBJ2-1, is GAGVSQSPRYKVTKRGQDVTLRCDPISSHATLYWYQQALGQGPEFLTYFNYEAQPDKSGLPSDRFSAERPEGSISTLTIQRTEQRDSAMYRCASSLGGAGEDEQFFGPGTRLTVL.

In this sample, this clone turned up a few times. The J gene is TRBJ1-2, the V gene TRBV5-1, with 8 bases matching TRBD1. The length of the CDR3 is 13 residues. The germline gives CDR1 SGHRS, CDR2 YFSETQ. Germline trimming cut 3 bases from V and 6 bases from J; bases unmatched to any gene: 4. The CDR3 is CASSSSTGDGYTF. The DNA for the CDR3 is TGCGCCAGCAGCTCCTCGACAGGGGATGGCTACACCTTC. Using reference TRBV5-1 and TRBJ1-2 for the parts outside the CDR3, the full variable domain is KAGVTQTPRYLIKTRGQQVTLSCSPISGHRSVSWYQQTPGQGLQFLFEYFSETQRNKGNFPGRFSGRQFSNSRSEMNVSTLELGDSALYLCASSSSTGDGYTFGSGTRLTVV.

This clone was counted between two and nine times. The CDR3 loop is CATSGSLEGGAEQFF. In DNA form, the CDR3 reads TGTGCCACCAGCGGATCCTTGGAGGGGGGGGCTGAGCAGTTCTTC. This chain uses TRBV15 with TRBJ2-1, with D tentatively TRBD2 (7 bases). This CDR3 comprises 15 residues. Per the germline V gene, CDR1 is LNHNV and CDR2 is YYDKDF (reference sequence). The V end was cut by 5 bases, the J end by 9 bases, with 20 bases between.

The table lists this clone with a few counts. The chain employs TRBV5-1 and TRBJ1-3, with 8 positions matching TRBD1. Trimming removed 4 bases from V and 2 bases from J; junction bases left unmatched: 8. The germline CDR1 and CDR2 sequences are SGHRS and YFSETQ. This CDR3 spans 16 amino acids. CDR3 in amino acids: CASSLTGGNTGNTIYF. The DNA for the CDR3 is TGCGCCAGCAGCCTAACAGGGGGGAACACTGGAAACACCATATATTTT.

V and J are TRBV19 and TRBJ1-5; D unclear. Germline V lookup: CDR1 LNHDA, CDR2 SQIVND (reference sequence). This CDR3 comprises 14 residues. Trimming stripped 0 bases from V and 4 bases from J, with 7 bases between. CDR3 region: CASSIEASNQPQHF. For the CDR3, the DNA is TGTGCCAGTAGTATAGAGGCCAGTAATCAGCCCCAGCATTTT.

In this sample, this clone turned up a few times. The chain carries TRBV6-5 and TRBJ1-1; D may be TRBD1 (5 bases). V was clipped by 2 bases and J by 1 base, with 11 bases between them. This CDR3 is built from 15 residues. Germline values: CDR1 MNHEY, CDR2 SVGAGI. CDR3 residues: CASSYGQGWNTEAFF. The CDR3 coding sequence is TGTGCCAGCAGTTACGGCCAGGGATGGAACACTGAAGCTTTCTTT.

V and J are TRBV19 and TRBJ2-1; 7 bases align to TRBD1. Per germline, CDR1 LNHDA and CDR2 SQIVND (reference sequence). Losses at the gene ends were 2 bases for V and 2 bases for J; bases not matched to a gene: 0. CDR3 length: 14 amino acids. The CDR3: CASSIQGAYNEQFF. The CDR3, as DNA: TGTGCCAGTAGTATACAGGGGGCCTACAATGAGCAGTTCTTC.

This chain joins TRBV15 and TRBJ2-3, with D maybe TRBD1 (5 bases). Trimming removed 0 bases from V and 1 base from J, with 14 bases in between. This CDR3 contains 17 residues. Germline values: CDR1 LNHNV, CDR2 YYDKDF (reference sequence). The CDR3 DNA sequence: TGTGCCACCAGCAGAGATCCCAGGGCCTGGGGCACAGATACGCAGTATTTT. Its translation: CATSRDPRAWGTDTQYF.

The gene calls are TRBV30 and TRBJ1-2; 10 bases map to TRBD1. The length of the CDR3 is 14 residues. The V segment lost 4 bases and the J segment 4 bases; nucleotides outside the gene matches: 6. CDR1 and CDR2 (germline): GTSNPN, SVGIG (reference sequence). CDR3 nucleotides: TGTGCCTGGATCCCCCGGGACAGGGGCTATGGCTACACCTTC. It encodes CAWIPRDRGYGYTF.